The source of this T cell receptor beta chain is a study of cytomegalovirus exposure and HLA in healthy donors (dated by TCRdb to about 2017). A note on the overall study: An earlier analysis of some 600 of the donors reported 250 to 300 Gb of sequence data and around 120 million unique TCR beta sequences obtained from some 170 million T cells. Around 330 gigabases of sequencing data and 75 million to 85 million unique TCR sequences made up an early release that covered 500 to 700 HLA-typed donors. Of the 350 to 450 genotyped donors, 75% to 85% were placed in the genetic ancestry cluster associated with self-reported Caucasian donors. The study aimed to test whether signatures of past pathogen exposure could be identified by cataloging public T cell receptors. The T cell repertoires of under 700 subjects were profiled by immunosequencing and related to cytomegalovirus serostatus. Besides the first cohort of approximately 710 subjects, a separate validation cohort made up of around 120 different subjects was used. To predict cytomegalovirus infection status, the study combined high-throughput TCR immunosequencing, statistical association of individual TCRs with disease status, and machine learning. A later analysis re-examined previously published TCR beta repertoires from hundreds of donors and added high-resolution HLA genotyping to investigate patterns of TCR occurrence. Rather than using new phenotypic data, the later analysis identified candidate immune exposures from TCR beta sequences and from how often those sequences occurred across donors. In an earlier analysis of several hundred of the donors, high-throughput TCR beta sequencing was used to judge whether each TCR beta V gene segment behaved as functional or pseudogenic. Donor age, sex, ethnicity and CMV serostatus were compiled alongside the repertoire data. A later genetic analysis used genome-wide SNP genotypes for about 55% of the 666 donors, treating that subset as a discovery cohort. Every discovery cohort repertoire had been produced on one sequencing platform. Class I and class II HLA loci were covered by the typing at four-digit resolution. The number of donors typed differed by locus, with roughly 629-640 for A, B, C, DRB1 and DQB1, roughly 520 for DQA1, nearly 610 for DPA1, and approximately 470 for DPB1. Because of strong linkage in the cohort, roughly 5 DR-DQ haplotypes were treated as single units for association and clustering. On average, around 240,000 unique TCR beta nucleotide sequences were sequenced per donor among several hundred genotyped donors of the cohort, with about 19% of those sequences being non-productive.

The cohort was made up of about 670 healthy bone marrow donors. At the time of sampling, all cohort members were nominally healthy, though unrecorded immune exposures were likely present. The donor tested CMV seronegative and was one of the 352 seronegative cohort members. Every donor gave a peripheral blood sample, and the peripheral blood mononuclear cells from that sample were used for TCR beta sequencing. The Qiagen DNeasy Blood Extraction Kit was used to extract genomic DNA from the blood cell samples. The library was produced with the immunoSEQ multiplex PCR assay. For the multiplex PCR, a mixture combining 60 forward primers for TCR Vbeta segments and 13 reverse primers for TCR Jbeta segments was used. The CDR3 region of rearranged TCR beta genes was amplified from genomic DNA with a multiplex PCR assay. Amplified TCR beta libraries were sequenced as 87-base-pair reads on the Illumina HiSeq System. The published analysis was carried out like this. A later analysis tallied roughly 78 million unique TCR beta chains across the 666 repertoires, and approximately 12 million of those chains were shared by two or more donors. Raw reads were error-corrected and collapsed into unique sequences with a nearest-neighbor algorithm that merged closely related sequences to remove PCR and sequencing errors. V, D and J gene segments were assigned by aligning CDR3 sequences to IMGT reference sequences. For a sequence to be retained, a match of at least six nucleotides to both a V gene segment and a J gene segment was required. Rearrangements were called productive when the CDR3 lacked stop codons and stayed in frame with V and J; all others were non-productive. CDR3 was defined by IMGT convention, running from the second conserved V-encoded cysteine to the conserved J-encoded phenylalanine. The earlier analysis of a few hundred of the donors excluded any sequence lacking an unambiguous match to a single V gene segment. In an earlier analysis of a few hundred of the donors, V segments were called functional above 56.7% productive rearrangements and were called segregating when the between-donor standard deviation exceeded 5%. A statistical classification framework was built to diagnose cytomegalovirus status from the catalog of TCR beta chain sequences. A later analysis assigned V and J genes by comparing TCR nucleotide sequences with IMGT/GENE-DB human TR gene sequences. In a later analysis, CDR3 sequences and most-parsimonious VDJ recombination scenarios were assigned using the TCRdist pipeline. In a later analysis, every TCR beta chain was defined by the combination of its CDR3 amino acid sequence and its V-gene family, and reads without a unique V-gene family were dropped. In a later analysis, 450 to 600 highly shared, low-generation-probability nucleotide sequences were removed to address suspected cross-contamination and a sequencing artifact. A later analysis calculated a clonal expansion index for each public chain from normalized within-repertoire ranks of inferred template counts. A later analysis computed generation probabilities with a VDJ recombination model fitted to out-of-frame rearrangements, and checked the results against IGoR. In a later analysis, TCR-TCR, TCR-HLA and TCR-CMV co-occurrence was scored with hypergeometric tests, and a repertoire-size bias correction was applied to TCR pairs. False discovery rates were estimated in a later analysis by permuting HLA or CMV assignments 20 times. In a later analysis, co-occurring TCRs were grouped with DBSCAN, and TCRdist sequence similarity was added when clustering was performed within HLA-allele-positive subsets. Repertoires with fewer than 30,000 or more than 120,000 public chains, plus five repertoires with anomalous nucleotide sharing, were excluded from co-occurrence clustering. TCRdb provides this immuneACCESS table in a form limited to in-frame rearrangements. Some clones are lacking; in checked studies, under half of them reflect an unresolved V gene, and why the rest are absent is not known. That table gives V, J and clone size, and the DNA gave D and trimming. Present in this sample are about 110,000 clones, 73% of which were seen just once. 7.8% of the sample rests with the top ten.

Overall results and qualifications from the work: Immune exposure information for the cohort was limited to CMV serostatus. Correlated functional status among segregating V segments might reflect linkage disequilibrium, but an unknown experimental factor could not be ruled out. An earlier analysis of around 600 of the donors showed that most TCR beta V segments appeared in productive rearrangements either about 90% or about 30% of the time, which broadly matched IMGT annotations. In a later genetic analysis, a missense DCLRE1C variant was associated with V-gene and J-gene trimming of TCR beta chains, and the association was replicated in an independent cohort. When HLA alleles, especially DR and DQ, strongly co-occurred, TCR associations were difficult to assign to individual alleles. Most CMV-associated TCR beta chains appeared to be HLA-restricted in a later analysis, and the HLA associations seemed to be driven largely by CMV exposure. Several of the top co-occurrence clusters appeared to be linked to parvovirus B19, influenza, CMV and Epstein-Barr virus, according to a later analysis. A total of fewer than 200 TCR beta chains were listed by the study as associated with cytomegalovirus. A further reported finding was that TCR beta sequences accurately predicted the HLA-A and HLA-B alleles for most subjects in the first cohort. Because HLA typing was missing for some donors at each locus, association tests included only the typed subset. In both the original and validation cohorts, the classifier was reported to diagnose cytomegalovirus status with high specificity and sensitivity. Only TCR beta chains were sequenced in this cohort, and the absence of alpha or paired-chain data limited detectable features. The earlier analysis of approximately 590 of the donors excluded some 15 rarely observed V segments, including chromosome 9 orphons, because counts were too low. A later analysis found that TCR association rates varied across HLA loci, with DRB1 alleles showing the most associated TCRs and HLA-C alleles the fewest. In a later analysis, HLA-associated TCR beta chains showed more clonal expansion and lower generation probabilities than non-associated chains that were equally common. At a false discovery rate of 0.05, a later analysis linked approximately 18,000 TCR beta sequences to specific HLA alleles. In a later genetic analysis, fewer N-insertions in productive TCRs were reported among donors in an Asian-associated ancestry cluster than the approximately 710-donor mean. A cluster of highly shared sequence variants was judged likely to represent a technical artifact of the sequencing pipeline. A few of the identified cytomegalovirus-associated TCR beta chains were confirmed in vitro to be specific for cytomegalovirus antigens. According to the authors, the approach could potentially be generalized to other disease states and immunological phenotypes. The 87-base-pair reads could not distinguish some IMGT-functional V segments, including TRBV6-2 and TRBV6-3, so those segments were excluded. Roughly uniform sequencing depth across donors was assumed in presence/absence analyses, although this assumption may not hold. Across donors, most TCR sequences were observed very rarely, whereas some public TCRs were present in many individuals.

Including cysteine and phenylalanine, the CDR3 has 14 amino acids. Left in the record is the CDR3 DNA by itself, 42 bases read in frame from the first base. Per the germline V gene (reference sequence), LNHDA is the CDR1 and SQIVND is the CDR2. About this clone itself: Its recognized antigen is unknown. No base quality values were provided; no much bigger clone lies one nucleotide off.

The specimen was PBMCs. The clonotype was recovered from a man between 25 and 39 years old in good health and CMV-seronegative. The chain joins TRBV19 to TRBJ2-5, with 9 bases in between that match TRBD1. The DNA matches TRBJ2-7 better at its end, which makes the J call doubtful. The CDR3 sequence is CASSMDRGGYEQYF. The DNA sequence follows: TGTGCCAGTAGTATGGACAGGGGTGGATACGAGCAGTACTTC.